The 21 T cell receptor beta chains below all came from one sample that was sequenced in a study of blood T cells in healthy people across ages. It was with a sample-barcoded 5' primer and a J-beta primer mix that a second PCR of about 6 to 12 cycles was run. MiXCR, applied by TCRdb to the 5' RACE reads, yields one record per CDR3 protein. There are about 1.5 million distinct CDR3 sequences in the sample; roughly two fifths occur only once, and under 5% lies in the top ten. The material sequenced was blood. These receptors all come from a young woman in good health.

This clonotype occurred a few times. The chain uses TRBV7-2 and TRBJ1-2; D is unclear. V lost 1 base and J lost 3, with 6 bases in between. The length of the CDR3 is 13 residues. Germline loops: CDR1 SGHTA, CDR2 FQGNSA. The CDR3 DNA follows: TGTGCCAGCAGCTTAGGGCCATACTATGGCTACACCTTC. Translation gives CASSLGPYYGYTF.

The chain recombines TRBV10-3 with TRBJ2-7; maybe TRBD2 (5 bases). The CDR3 is 16 amino acids. The germline CDR1 and CDR2 sequences are ENHRY and SYGVKD. Trimming stripped 1 base from V and 6 bases from J, with 19 bases between. The CDR3 DNA is TGTGCCATCAGTGAGTATATAGGAGGACTTGCTGGCGAGCAGTACTTC. It is translated as CAISEYIGGLAGEQYF.

The chain employs TRBV27 and TRBJ2-7, with D unclear. The V and J ends lost 4 bases and 7 bases respectively, with 11 bases between them. The CDR3 has 12 amino acids. From germline, CDR1 is MNHEY and CDR2 SMNVEV (reference sequence). CDR3 nucleotides: TGTGCCAGCAGTTCAACCCTAAGGGAGCAGTACTTC. Protein product: CASSSTLREQYF.

V is TRBV6-5 and J is TRBJ2-7; no reliable D call. The ends were cut back, 2 bases at V and 3 bases at J, with 11 bases in the middle. The CDR3 extends over 14 amino acids. Germline CDR1 reads MNHEY; CDR2 reads SVGAGI. The CDR3, as DNA: TGTGCCAGCAGTTACGGTCTGGGGAACTACGAGCAGTACTTC. Translating it yields CASSYGLGNYEQYF.

A few counts support this clonotype. The J gene is TRBJ1-1, the V gene TRBV27; no definite D call. The CDR3 is made up of 16 amino acids. V dropped 3 bases and J dropped 1 base, with 15 bases sitting between them. Looked up from germline, CDR1 is MNHEY and CDR2 is SMNVEV (reference sequence). The CDR3, as DNA: TGTGCCAGCAGTTTGACCTCGGGGATACAGAACACTGAAGCTTTCTTT. This translates into CASSLTSGIQNTEAFF.

The V call is TRBV6-1, the J call TRBJ1-2; D is uncertain. The CDR3 has 12 residues. Germline CDR1 is MNHNS and CDR2 is SASEGT. V gave up 2 bases and J gave up 4 bases, with 5 bases separating them. The CDR3 coding sequence is TGTGCCAGCAGTGAACGGCGCTATGGCTACACCTTC. Translation: CASSERRYGYTF.

Turning to this clonotype: A read error is possible here, since a much larger clone lies one base away. This chain connects TRBV6-4 to TRBJ2-3; D ambiguous. The CDR3 length is 13 residues. Germline V lookup: CDR1 MRHNA, CDR2 SNTAGT. CDR3 coding DNA: TGTGCCTGCAGTGAAGGACCCACAGATACGCAGTATTTT. Translation gives CACSEGPTDTQYF.

The chain carries TRBV9 and TRBJ2-5; D perhaps matches TRBD2 (8 bases). CDR3 length: 16 residues. CDR1 and CDR2 from the germline V gene are SGDLS and YYNGEE. V lost 4 bases and J 11 bases, leaving 27 bases between the germline ends. In DNA, the CDR3 is TGTGCCAGCAGCCTTCCGGGAGGGGGCTCCTACAATGAGCAGTACTTC. Its protein product is CASSLPGGGSYNEQYF.

V gene TRBV21-1 combines with J gene TRBJ1-1; the D call TRBD1 from the table was never checked on the DNA. TRBV21-1 is a pseudogene. The length of the CDR3 is 12 residues. The CDR3 region has the DNA TGTGCCAGCAGCAACGGACAGAGAGAAGCTTTCTTT. It codes for CASSNGQREAFF.

V gene TRBV5-1 combines with J gene TRBJ2-1; TRBD2 matches at 8 bases. The germline CDR1 and CDR2 sequences are SGHRS and YFSETQ. Trimming took 0 bases from V and 7 from J; bases not matched to a gene: 9. There are 16 residues in the CDR3. CDR3 DNA: TGCGCCAGCAGCTTGGGTAATCCGGGGGGGCCTAATGAGCAGTTCTTC. Its translation: CASSLGNPGGPNEQFF.

This clonotype was seen only a few times. This sequence joins TRBV29-1 and TRBJ2-3; no clear D. This CDR3 contains 12 residues. Germline CDR1 and CDR2: SQVTM and ANQGSEA. Trimming removed 8 bases from V and 0 bases from J, with 9 bases in between. The CDR3 region has the DNA TGCAGCCTCCGAATAAGCACAGATACGCAGTATTTT. It codes for CSLRISTDTQYF.

Turning to this clonotype: Compared with germline, one end of the junction differs, possibly owing to a read error. This chain uses TRBV5-1 with TRBJ2-5; D uncertain. Germline lookup yields CDR1 SGHRS and CDR2 YFSETQ. The CDR3 spans 14 residues. This CDR3 reads CASNLSGNQETQYF. As DNA, the CDR3 is TGCGCCAGCAACTTGTCGGGCAACCAAGAGACCCAGTACTTC.

The chain has TRBV6-6 and TRBJ1-1, with D possibly being TRBD1 (6 bases). Looked up from germline, CDR1 is MNHNY and CDR2 is SVGAGI (reference sequence). The CDR3 runs to 16 residues. The V end was cut by 5 bases, the J end by 3 bases, with 19 bases between. CDR3 nucleotide sequence: TGTGCCAGCAGTAAAACACCAGGGGTCGGGTACACTGAAGCTTTCTTT. Translated, it gives CASSKTPGVGYTEAFF.

The chain recombines TRBV6-5 with TRBJ1-2, with 7 positions matching TRBD1. The CDR3 is made up of 13 amino acids. Trimming took 5 bases from V and 6 from J; bases not matched to a gene: 6. CDR1 and CDR2 from the germline V gene are MNHEY and SVGAGI. CDR3: CASSRGQMDGYTF. For the CDR3, the DNA is TGTGCCAGCAGTAGGGGACAGATGGATGGCTACACCTTC.

There are a few counts of this clonotype. The chain is built from TRBV6-2 or TRBV6-3 and TRBJ1-2; D unresolved. Germline V lookup: CDR1 MNHEY, CDR2 SVGEGT. V was cut by 9 bases and J by 2 bases, with 22 bases left in between. The CDR3 covers 16 residues. CDR3 loop: CASYFRAVTSNYGYTF. CDR3 bases: TGTGCCAGTTACTTCCGGGCGGTAACGTCGAACTATGGCTACACCTTC.

On this clonotype itself: An end of the junction differs from the germline gene, which may be a read error. This chain links TRBV11-2 with TRBJ1-2; 7 bases align to TRBD1. Germline V gene lookup returns CDR1 SGHAT and CDR2 FQNNGV. The CDR3 length is 14 residues. The CDR3 spells CACSHGTAIYGYTF. The CDR3 DNA reads TGTGCCTGCAGCCACGGGACAGCTATCTATGGCTACACCTTC. The entire variable domain, with the rest obtained from reference TRBV11-2 and TRBJ1-2, is as follows: EAGVAQSPRYKIIEKRQSVAFWCNPISGHATLYWYQQILGQGPKLLIQFQNNGVVDDSQLPKDRFSAERLKGVDSTLKIQPAKLEDSAVYLCACSHGTAIYGYTFGSGTRLTVV.

This clonotype has only a few counts. The chain is built from TRBV18 and TRBJ2-7, with D tentatively TRBD1 (5 bases). The germline gives CDR1 KGHSH, CDR2 LQKENI. The CDR3 contains 14 residues. V lost 3 bases and J lost 5, with 14 bases in between. CDR3 bases: TGTGCCAGCTCACCCACCCCAGGGATCCACGAGCAGTACTTC. Translating gives CASSPTPGIHEQYF.

The rearrangement links TRBV14 to TRBJ2-3; 7 bases are shared with TRBD2. CDR3 length: 17 amino acids. Germline V lookup: CDR1 SGHDN, CDR2 FVKESK. The V segment lost 0 bases and the J segment 3 bases; nucleotides outside the gene matches: 9. The CDR3 loop is CASSQDRSSGSTDTQYF. CDR3 nucleotides: TGTGCCAGCAGCCAAGATCGATCTAGCGGAAGTACAGATACGCAGTATTTT.

The V call is TRBV20-1, the J call TRBJ1-1; a weak D match, TRBD1 (5 bases). The V and J ends lost 6 bases and 4 bases respectively, with 21 bases between them. This CDR3 has 15 amino acids. CDR1 DFQATT and CDR2 SNEGSKA come from the germline V gene (reference sequence). As DNA, the CDR3 is TGCAGTGCGAGCGGTTTGGGGGACGTGTTCACTGAAGCTTTCTTT. Translation: CSASGLGDVFTEAFF.

Comments on this clonotype: One junction end does not reproduce the germline sequence, and a read error may be involved. V is TRBV12-3 or TRBV12-4 and J is TRBJ2-6, with D possibly being TRBD1 (6 bases). The CDR3 contains 14 residues. The CDR3 loop is CATWDNSGAHVLTF. Written as DNA, the CDR3 is TGCGCCACCTGGGACAACTCTGGGGCCCACGTCCTGACTTTC.

This clonotype showed up just once. The CDR3 spells CASSQWTANTGELFF. CDR3 DNA sequence: TGCGCCAGCAGCCAATGGACAGCGAACACCGGGGAGCTGTTTTTT. The chain is built from TRBV5-1 and TRBJ2-2; a weak D match, TRBD1 (6 bases). The CDR3 sequence is 15 residues long. Looked up from germline, CDR1 is SGHRS and CDR2 is YFSETQ. The V end was cut by 4 bases, the J end by 0 bases, with 10 bases between.